A selection of T cell receptor beta chains follows, all from one sample in a study of blood T cell repertoires in COVID-19. The repertoire was sequenced with immunoSEQ multiplex PCR; TCRdb's copy has only in-frame clones and lacks some. This table has approximately 170,000 clones, about 88% appearing once. The material sequenced was peripheral blood. The source is an elderly woman with COVID-19, enrolled during active disease. Each CDR3 is given with its conserved first and last residue. The order of the fields is J gene, clone size, D gene, CDR3 length, V gene, CDR3 DNA, CDR3 protein. The D gene is left open where the match is weak. Only some rows state a clone size, as once, few, many or a class for expanded clones.

TRBJ1-5	-	TRBD1	16	TRBV28	TGTGCCAGCAGTCCATTGTCGGGACAGGGGCGGCAGCCCCAGCATTTT	CASSPLSGQGRQPQHF
TRBJ1-1	-	TRBD1	15	TRBV10-3	TGTGCCATCAGCCCGGGACAGGGGTTTTCCACTGAAGCTTTCTTT	CAISPGQGFSTEAFF
TRBJ2-7	-	-	14	TRBV11-2	TGTGCCAGCAGTTCCGGGACTTCAATCTACGAGCAGTACTTC	CASSSGTSIYEQYF
TRBJ1-5	-	TRBD1	14	TRBV10-1	TGCGCCAGCAGCGGGACAGGGAACAATCAGCCCCAGCATTTT	CASSGTGNNQPQHF
TRBJ2-7	-	-	13	TRBV11-2	TGTGCCAGCAGCTTATCAACTCCCTACGAGCAGTACTTC	CASSLSTPYEQYF
TRBJ2-7	-	-	14	TRBV7-2	TGTGCCAGCAGCCGCACTACGGGGAATTACGAGCAGTACTTC	CASSRTTGNYEQYF
TRBJ1-4	-	TRBD1	17	TRBV2	TGTGCCAGCAGTGGCTCAGGGGGAACTGCAACTAATGAAAAACTGTTTTTT	CASSGSGGTATNEKLFF
TRBJ2-2	-	-	13	TRBV11-2	TGTGCCAGCAGCCGGGGGAACACCGGGGAGCTGTTTTTT	CASSRGNTGELFF
TRBJ1-1	-	TRBD1	15	TRBV7-8	TGTGCCAGCAGCTCCACCTACAGGGGGGACACTGAAGCTTTCTTT	CASSSTYRGDTEAFF
TRBJ1-5	-	-	12	TRBV28	TGTGCCAGTAACAGCCAAGTTCAGCCCCAGCATTTT	CASNSQVQPQHF
TRBJ1-5	-	TRBD1	19	TRBV6-4	TGTGCCAGCAGTGAGCAAGGGACAGGTTCGTTTCATAGCAATCAGCCCCAGCATTTT	CASSEQGTGSFHSNQPQHF
TRBJ1-5	-	-	16	TRBV28	TGTGCCAGCAATACTAACAGGCCCGAATTCAATCAGCCCCAGCATTTT	CASNTNRPEFNQPQHF
TRBJ2-1	once	-	14	TRBV28	TGTGCCAGCAGTTTAATAGGACAGCTTTTGGAGCAGTTCTTC	CASSLIGQLLEQFF
TRBJ2-1	-	TRBD2	16	TRBV7-9	TGTGCCAGCAGCTTAGATTTACTAGCGGGAGTCGATGAGCAGTTCTTC	CASSLDLLAGVDEQFF
TRBJ1-1	few	-	14	TRBV5-6	TGTGCCAGCAGCTTTGTGGGGCCGAACACTGAAGCTTTCTTT	CASSFVGPNTEAFF
TRBJ2-7	-	TRBD2	14	TRBV7-2	TGTGCCAGCAGCAAAACTAGCGGGATCGACGAGCAGTACTTC	CASSKTSGIDEQYF
TRBJ2-3	-	TRBD2	16	TRBV29-1	TGCAGCGTTGAAGGGGGGACTAGCGGGAGGGTAGATACGCAGTATTTT	CSVEGGTSGRVDTQYF
TRBJ2-2	-	-	17	TRBV21-1	TGTGCCAGCAGCAAAGCAGAGGGCGAAGAGAACACCGGGGAGCTGTTTTTT	CASSKAEGEENTGELFF
TRBJ1-3	-	-	16	TRBV3-1/TRBV3-2	TGTGCCAGCAGCCAAGAAAGTGCAGTCTCTGGAAACACCATATATTTT	CASSQESAVSGNTIYF
TRBJ2-3	-	-	14	TRBV3-1/TRBV3-2	TGTGCCAGCAGCCCACGAGCCTGCACAGATACGCAGTATTTT	CASSPRACTDTQYF
TRBJ2-5	-	-	13	TRBV5-4	TGTGCCAGCAGCTTGGGCCAGCGGGAGACCCAGTACTTC	CASSLGQRETQYF
TRBJ1-2	-	-	14	TRBV6-2/TRBV6-3	TGTGCCAGCAGTTACTCGCAGGGGTACTATGGCTACACCTTC	CASSYSQGYYGYTF
TRBJ2-7	-	TRBD2	17	TRBV27	TGTGCCAGCAGTTTATTTTCTAGCGGGAGTAATCTCCACGAGCAGTACTTC	CASSLFSSGSNLHEQYF
TRBJ2-7	-	-	15	TRBV5-1	TGCGCCAGCAGCTTGATTTGGGGGGGCACAAGTGAGCAGTACTTC	CASSLIWGGTSEQYF
TRBJ2-6	-	-	16	TRBV27	TGTGCCAGCAGTCGAAGGGGACTCTCTGGGGCCAACGTCCTGACTTTC	CASSRRGLSGANVLTF
TRBJ1-4	-	-	16	TRBV28	TGTGCCAGCAGTTTCCCTTGGGCAGACCCGAATGAAAAACTGTTTTTT	CASSFPWADPNEKLFF
TRBJ2-2	-	TRBD2	15	TRBV7-6	TGTGCCAGCAGCTTAGGGGGACTACGCACCGGGGAGCTGTTTTTT	CASSLGGLRTGELFF